The present entry profiles one T cell receptor (beta chain) with its context. TCRdb reprocessed the RT-PCR reads with MiXCR, giving one entry per CDR3 protein. The data contain 550,000 to 750,000 distinct CDR3 sequences, approximately 15% of them seen just once; the ten biggest clones take up 3% to 4.5%. Sequenced sample: memory CD4+ T cells from blood. The clonotype originates from a female donor in good health, serving as a healthy control.

The CDR3 here is CASSFYSARMNTEAFF. CDR3 nucleotide sequence: TGTGCCAGCAGTTTTTATTCAGCCAGAATGAACACTGAAGCTTTCTTT. This chain links TRBV12-3 or TRBV12-4 with TRBJ1-1; the D is unclear. V lost 3 bases to trimming and J lost 0 bases, with 14 bases between them. The CDR3 is 16 amino acids.